These 16 T cell receptor beta chains originate from one sample sequenced in a study of blood T cell repertoires in COVID-19. Assay: immunoSEQ multiplex PCR; the TCRdb copy retains only in-frame clones and omits some. The repertoire holds under 400,000 clones, with 88% as singletons. The sequencing input was peripheral blood. These receptors were collected from a young woman with COVID-19, enrolled during active disease.

The gene calls are TRBV5-1 and TRBJ1-1; D unresolved. Per the germline V gene, CDR1 is SGHRS and CDR2 is YFSETQ. The CDR3 consists of 13 residues. The V end was cut by 4 bases, the J end by 3 bases, with 10 bases between. CDR3 region: CASSLTPDTEAFF. The CDR3 coding sequence is TGCGCCAGCAGCCTGACACCGGACACTGAAGCTTTCTTT.

CDR3 amino acids: CASSVPGQGDDYGYTF. The CDR3 coding sequence is TGTGCCAGCAGCGTACCGGGACAGGGGGACGACTATGGCTACACCTTC. The V gene is TRBV7-9, the J gene TRBJ1-2; 11 nucleotides line up with TRBD1. Per germline, CDR1 SEHNR and CDR2 FQNEAQ (reference sequence). With 5 bases clipped from V and 3 bases from J, the junction kept 8 bases outside the gene matches. The CDR3 length is 16 residues.

The rearrangement links TRBV6-5 to TRBJ1-6, with D uncertain. Germline V gene lookup returns CDR1 MNHEY and CDR2 SVGAGI. This CDR3 comprises 16 residues. Trimming removed 0 bases from V and 0 bases from J, with 6 bases in between. CDR3 loop: CASSYSESSYNSPLHF. The CDR3 nucleotides read TGTGCCAGCAGTTACTCCGAGAGCTCCTATAATTCACCCCTCCACTTT.

V usage is TRBV29-1 and J usage is TRBJ1-1; tentative D call: TRBD1 (6 bases). Per the germline V gene, CDR1 is SQVTM and CDR2 is ANQGSEA. Trimming removed 5 bases at V and 2 bases at J, with 15 bases between. The length of the CDR3 is 14 residues. The CDR3 protein is CSVRPGHRNTEAFF. In DNA, the CDR3 is TGCAGCGTTCGTCCGGGACACAGAAACACTGAAGCTTTCTTT.

The chain has TRBV5-5 and TRBJ1-6; no firm D call. V lost 4 bases and J 14 bases, leaving 10 bases between the germline ends. CDR1 is SGHKS and CDR2 is YYEKEE in the germline V gene (reference sequence). CDR3 length: 11 residues. Written as DNA, the CDR3 is TGTGCCAGCAGCCTTGGTCGGGCCCTCCACTTT. Translation gives CASSLGRALHF.

The genes are TRBV29-1 and TRBJ1-1; 8 nucleotides agree with TRBD1. Germline trimming cut 7 bases from V and 2 bases from J; bases unmatched to any gene: 3. The V gene's germline CDR1 is SQVTM and CDR2 ANQGSEA. This CDR3 region has 12 residues. This CDR3 is CSADRGNTEAFF. DNA of the CDR3: TGCAGCGCCGACAGGGGCAACACTGAAGCTTTCTTT.

The J gene is TRBJ1-2, the V gene TRBV7-2, with D possibly TRBD1 on 5 matching bases. The CDR3 covers 15 residues. CDR1 and CDR2 from the germline V gene are SGHTA and FQGNSA. V was clipped by 1 base and J by 7 bases, with 16 bases between them. The CDR3 DNA reads as TGTGCCAGCAGCTTAGTTTCGGCAGGGTTGGGTGGCTACACCTTC. Protein product: CASSLVSAGLGGYTF.

This rearrangement joins TRBV6-5 to TRBJ2-7, with 8 bases aligning to TRBD2. This CDR3 contains 14 residues. Looked up from germline, CDR1 is MNHEY and CDR2 is SVGAGI. The junction had 7 bases not matched to a gene; V was cut back by 5 bases and J by 4 bases. CDR3: CASSKSGGWYEQYF. The CDR3 DNA sequence: TGTGCCAGCAGTAAAAGCGGGGGCTGGTACGAGCAGTACTTC.

CDR3 in DNA: TGTGCCTGGAGTGTTACGGCCAGGGACACTGAAGCTTTCTTT. It codes for CAWSVTARDTEAFF. This chain links TRBV30 with TRBJ1-1; a possible D gene is TRBD1 (5 bases). Germline assignment: CDR1 GTSNPN and CDR2 SVGIG (reference sequence). The CDR3 loop spans 14 amino acids. V dropped 0 bases and J dropped 3 bases, with 11 bases sitting between them.

The chain uses TRBV6-2 or TRBV6-3 and TRBJ1-6; possible D gene TRBD1, 5 bases. Germline V gene sequence: CDR1 MNHEY, CDR2 SVGEGT. Deletions cut 2 bases from V and 6 bases from J, with 11 bases between. The CDR3 extends over 15 amino acids. CDR3 region: CASSYGTARNSPLHF. The CDR3 DNA reads as TGTGCCAGCAGTTACGGGACTGCCCGTAATTCACCCCTCCACTTT.

The CDR3 DNA follows: TGTGCCAGCAGTTCGGGACAGGGGGCATACAGCTCCTACGAGCAGTACTTC. As protein: CASSSGQGAYSSYEQYF. The rearrangement links TRBV6-2 or TRBV6-3 to TRBJ2-7; 12 nucleotides line up with TRBD1. Germline loops: CDR1 MNHEY, CDR2 SVGEGT. The J segment lost 0 bases and the V segment lost 4 bases, leaving 7 bases of the junction unmatched. CDR3 length equals 17 residues.

The chain links TRBV19 to TRBJ1-1; D perhaps matches TRBD1 (5 bases). Trimming left V 3 bases short and J 3 bases short, with 14 bases between. The CDR3 length is 15 residues. The germline V gene encodes CDR1 LNHDA and CDR2 SQIVND (reference sequence). CDR3: CASSISTRGDTEAFF. The CDR3 DNA reads as TGTGCCAGTAGTATTTCGACCCGGGGGGACACTGAAGCTTTCTTT.

The chain links TRBV7-9 to TRBJ1-5, with TRBD1 as a possible D gene (6 bases). Germline V lookup: CDR1 SEHNR, CDR2 FQNEAQ (reference sequence). The CDR3 has 12 residues. Trimming cost V 5 bases and J 7 bases, with 9 bases left between them. CDR3 bases: TGTGCCAGCAGCCCAGGGGTCCAGCCCCAGCATTTT. As protein: CASSPGVQPQHF.

The V and J genes are TRBV5-1 and TRBJ2-1; 11 nucleotides align to TRBD1. Germline-derived CDR1 and CDR2 are SGHRS and YFSETQ. Unmatched junction bases numbered 8, after V lost 4 bases and J lost 8 bases. This CDR3 is 15 amino acids long. CDR3 in amino acids: CASSPRTGGIDEQFF. CDR3 coding DNA: TGCGCCAGCAGCCCCAGGACAGGGGGCATCGATGAGCAGTTCTTC.

This chain connects TRBV6-6 to TRBJ1-2; the D gene is possibly TRBD1 (5 bases). Germline V lookup: CDR1 MNHNY, CDR2 SVGAGI (reference sequence). The CDR3 covers 15 residues. With 2 bases removed from V and 4 bases from J, the gap between germline ends came to 14 bases. The CDR3 loop is CASSYSLQGGYGYTF. The CDR3 DNA follows: TGTGCCAGCAGTTACAGTCTCCAGGGCGGCTATGGCTACACCTTC.

This chain connects TRBV6-5 to TRBJ1-3; 9 nucleotides match TRBD1. Germline CDR1 MNHEY, CDR2 SVGAGI. The CDR3 covers 15 residues. V trimming: 7 bases; J trimming: 4 bases; junction bases outside the gene matches: 8. In DNA form, the CDR3 reads TGTGCCAGCAAAATGACAGGGGGAGAGGGAAACACCATATATTTT. This translates into CASKMTGGEGNTIYF.